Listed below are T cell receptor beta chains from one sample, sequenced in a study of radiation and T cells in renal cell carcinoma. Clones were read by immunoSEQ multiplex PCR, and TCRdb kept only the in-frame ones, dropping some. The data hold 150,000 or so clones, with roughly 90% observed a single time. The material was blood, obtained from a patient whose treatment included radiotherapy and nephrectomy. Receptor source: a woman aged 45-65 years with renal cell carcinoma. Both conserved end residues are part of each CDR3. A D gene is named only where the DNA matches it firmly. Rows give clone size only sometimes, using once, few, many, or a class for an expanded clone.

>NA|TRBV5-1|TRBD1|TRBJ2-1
TGCGCCAGCAGCTTGGGACAGGGGTATGAGCAGTTCTTC
CASSLGQGYEQFF
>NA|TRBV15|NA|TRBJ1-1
TGTGCCACCAGCAGAGATAGACAGAGTTATACTGAAGCTTTCTTT
CATSRDRQSYTEAFF
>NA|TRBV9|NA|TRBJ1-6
TGTGCCAGCAGCGCTCATCCAGGGTATAATTCACCCCTCCACTTT
CASSAHPGYNSPLHF
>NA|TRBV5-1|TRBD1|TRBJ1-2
TGCGCCAGCAGCTGGGGACAGGGTAGGGATGGCTACACCTTC
CASSWGQGRDGYTF
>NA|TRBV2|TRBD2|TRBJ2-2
TGTGCCAGCAATCTAGCGGGGGGACCCGCGAACACCGGGGAGCTGTTTTTT
CASNLAGGPANTGELFF
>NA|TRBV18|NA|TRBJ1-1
TGTGCCAGCTCACGTGCGCAGGGTTTTTGGAACACTGAAGCTTTCTTT
CASSRAQGFWNTEAFF
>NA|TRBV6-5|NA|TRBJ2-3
TGTGCCAGCAGTTACTCTAGCAGACCAGATACGCAGTATTTT
CASSYSSRPDTQYF
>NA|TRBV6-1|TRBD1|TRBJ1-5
TGTGCCACCAACAGGGGCAGGGATAATCAGCCCCAGCATTTT
CATNRGRDNQPQHF
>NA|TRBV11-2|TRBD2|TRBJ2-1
TGTGCCAGCAGCTTAGTTGGGACTAGCGGGGGGGCCTTTGGTCCCGAGCAGTTCTTC
CASSLVGTSGGAFGPEQFF
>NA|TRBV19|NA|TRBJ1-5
TGTGCCAGTAGTATAGGCGGGGGAAGAGGCAATCAGCCCCAGCATTTT
CASSIGGGRGNQPQHF
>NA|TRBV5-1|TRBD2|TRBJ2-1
TGCGCCAGCAGCTTAACGGGGGGGCCCCAGGATGAGCAGTTCTTC
CASSLTGGPQDEQFF
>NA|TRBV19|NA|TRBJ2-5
TGTGCCAGTAGTATCCTTCCCCAAGAGACCCAGTACTTC
CASSILPQETQYF
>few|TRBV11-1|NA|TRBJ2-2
TGTGCCAGCAGCCTTCGGTGGACAGCTAACACCGGGGAGCTGTTTTTT
CASSLRWTANTGELFF
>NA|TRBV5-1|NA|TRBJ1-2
TGCGCCAGCAGCTTGCGTGGAGAAAACTATGGCTACACCTTC
CASSLRGENYGYTF
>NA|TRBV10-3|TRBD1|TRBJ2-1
TGTGCCATCAGTGAGGGGGGACAGGGGAGGTTCTTC
CAISEGGQGRFF
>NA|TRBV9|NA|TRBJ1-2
TGTGCCAGCAGCGTAGCTCTTATCCCAGGGGACGGTAACTATGGCTACACCTTC
CASSVALIPGDGNYGYTF
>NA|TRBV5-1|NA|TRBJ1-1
TGCGCCAGCAGCTCGGAGGTGGCACTGGGGATGAACACTGAAGCTTTCTTT
CASSSEVALGMNTEAFF
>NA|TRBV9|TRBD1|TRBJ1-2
TGTGCCAGCAGCAGACCCGGGACAGGGGTCTCTGGCTACACCTTC
CASSRPGTGVSGYTF
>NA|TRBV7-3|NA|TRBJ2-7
TGTGCCAGCAGCCCGGGCCCGGTACAGGGAGAGCAGTACTTC
CASSPGPVQGEQYF
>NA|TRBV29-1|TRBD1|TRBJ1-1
TGCAGCGCCGACAGGGTCAGGAACACTGAAGCTTTCTTT
CSADRVRNTEAFF
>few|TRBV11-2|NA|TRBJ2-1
TGTGCCAGCAGCTCCCTACGGGCGGGGCCCAGCTCCTACAATGAGCAGTTCTTC
CASSSLRAGPSSYNEQFF
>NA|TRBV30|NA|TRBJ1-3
TGTGCCTGGGGGGGGACGCCTGGAAACACCATATATTTT
CAWGGTPGNTIYF
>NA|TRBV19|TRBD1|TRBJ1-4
TGTGCCAGTAGACGACGAAGACAGGGAAGAGAAAAACTGTTTTTT
CASRRRRQGREKLFF
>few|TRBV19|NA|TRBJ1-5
TGTGCCAGAACGAGACAGGCCGATCAGCCCCAGCATTTT
CARTRQADQPQHF
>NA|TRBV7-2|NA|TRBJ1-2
TGTGCCAGCAGCTTAACTGCAGCAGCAAGATATGGCTACACCTTC
CASSLTAAARYGYTF
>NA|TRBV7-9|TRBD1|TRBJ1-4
TGTGCCAGCAGCCCGGAACAGGGGGCTAATAATGAAAAACTGTTTTTT
CASSPEQGANNEKLFF